This entry lists 9 T cell receptor beta chains sequenced from one sample in a study of blood T cell repertoires in COVID-19. Clones were sequenced by immunoSEQ multiplex PCR, and TCRdb holds only the in-frame ones, with some missing. The data contain around 190,000 clones, more than 60% of them seen just once; the ten biggest clones take up about an eighth. Material for sequencing was peripheral blood. All receptors come from a woman between 50 and 59 years old with acute or convalescent COVID-19.

This clone occurred once. The chain has TRBV4-1 and TRBJ2-1, with D possibly TRBD2 on 6 matching bases. V was cut by 0 bases and J by 5 bases, with 17 bases left in between. Germline CDR1 MGHRA, CDR2 YSYEKL. The CDR3 covers 17 residues. In nucleotides, the CDR3 is TGCGCCAGCAGCCAAGAATCCAGCGGGTTCGGGCACAATGAGCAGTTCTTC. This codes for CASSQESSGFGHNEQFF.

The chain uses TRBV5-8 and TRBJ1-1; 8 bases align to TRBD1. V lost 0 bases to trimming and J lost 4 bases; unmatched junction nucleotides: 8. Germline V lookup: CDR1 SGHTS, CDR2 YDEGEE. The CDR3 loop spans 16 amino acids. The CDR3 DNA is TGTGCCAGCAGCTTGGAGTTTGGCAGGGGGCCCACTGAAGCTTTCTTT. Residues: CASSLEFGRGPTEAFF.

The count of this clone is one. In DNA form, the CDR3 reads TGTGCCAGCACCCCAGGGGGCCTCCGGGTGGGCACTGAAGCTTTCTTT. This codes for CASTPGGLRVGTEAFF. The V and J genes are TRBV3-1 (or the pseudogene TRBV3-2) and TRBJ1-1, with 8 bases fitting TRBD1. Trimming removed 7 bases from V and 4 bases from J; junction bases left unmatched: 14. This CDR3 is 16 amino acids long. Germline assignment: CDR1 LGHDT and CDR2 YNNKEL (reference sequence).

Notes on this clone: Germline and junction disagree at one end, which may indicate a read error. The chain links TRBV7-7 to TRBJ2-7; possible D gene TRBD1, 5 bases. This CDR3 is 13 amino acids long. Per the germline V gene, CDR1 is SSHAT and CDR2 is FNYEAQ (reference sequence). CDR3 amino acids: CASSRLGAYEQYF. The DNA for the CDR3 is TGTGCTAGCAGCCGGTTAGGGGCCTACGAGCAGTACTTC.

This chain links TRBV4-1 with TRBJ1-6; D is possibly TRBD1 (5 bases). The CDR3 consists of 16 residues. Germline values: CDR1 MGHRA, CDR2 YSYEKL. The germline V and J ends were trimmed by 0 bases and 10 bases, with 16 bases remaining between them. CDR3 loop: CASSQDMGGVESPLHF. CDR3 in DNA: TGCGCCAGCAGCCAAGATATGGGGGGGGTAGAATCACCCCTCCACTTT.

The table lists this clone with a count of one. This chain connects TRBV3-1 (or the pseudogene TRBV3-2) to TRBJ2-1, with TRBD2 matching over 10 bases. The CDR3 is made up of 18 amino acids. After removal of 4 bases from V and 4 bases from J, the junction contained 13 bases not matched to a gene. Per germline, CDR1 LGHDT and CDR2 YNNKEL (reference sequence). CDR3 region: CASSRGELASGGYNEQFF. Written as DNA, the CDR3 is TGTGCCAGCAGCCGTGGTGAACTGGCTAGCGGGGGTTACAATGAGCAGTTCTTC.

The rearrangement uses TRBV30 and TRBJ1-2; 7 nucleotides agree with TRBD1. The CDR3 runs to 13 residues. V lost 6 bases, J lost 4 bases, and 8 bases stayed unmatched. Germline CDR1 reads GTSNPN; CDR2 reads SVGIG (reference sequence). DNA for the CDR3: TGTGCCTGTTACAGGGGCGTCGGCTATGGCTACACCTTC. As protein: CACYRGVGYGYTF. Looking up the rest from reference TRBV30 and TRBJ1-2 gives the full variable domain: SQTIHQWPATLVQPVGSPLSLECTVEGTSNPNLYWYRQAAGRGLQLLFYSVGIGQISSEVPQNLSASRPQDRQFILSSKKLLLSDSGFYLCACYRGVGYGYTFGSGTRLTVV.

The chain uses TRBV12-5 and TRBJ2-3; 7 bases agree with TRBD2. Germline assignment: CDR1 LGHNT and CDR2 FRNRAP. V trimming: 0 bases; J trimming: 1 base; junction bases outside the gene matches: 4. The length of the CDR3 is 16 residues. The CDR3 DNA is TGTGCTAGTGGTTTGGTGGGGGGGGAGGGCACAGATACGCAGTATTTT. Its protein product is CASGLVGGEGTDTQYF.

V is TRBV14 and J is TRBJ1-6; 7 positions match TRBD1. J gave up 6 bases and V 4 bases, and 6 bases lay outside the gene matches. The CDR3 spans 15 residues. Per the germline V gene, CDR1 is SGHDN and CDR2 is FVKESK. CDR3 sequence reads: CASSRPDRRNSPLHF. The CDR3 DNA reads TGTGCCAGCAGCCGCCCGGACAGGCGTAATTCACCCCTCCACTTT.